These T cell receptor beta chains were read from a single sample in a study of human T cells and chemical hapten exposure. TCRdb re-analysed the RACE reads in MiXCR, keeping a single row per CDR3 protein. The sample includes about 120,000 distinct CDR3 sequences, approximately 15% of them seen just once. The source was whole blood, collected in connection with sensitization to the hapten diphenylcyclopropenone (DPC). These receptors came from a man aged 18 to 35 with alopecia areata. Some clones in this sample may be carry-over from other donors' samples. CDR3s include the opening cysteine and the closing phenylalanine or tryptophan. The D gene is left open where the match is weak. Where a row states a size, it is once, few, many or the class of an expanded clone; other rows omit it.

>many|-|TRBV29-1|TRBJ1-2
TGCAGCGTAATTAAGGGAAGCTATGGCTACACCTTC
CSVIKGSYGYTF
>-|-|TRBV2|TRBJ2-2
TGTGCCAGCAGTGAAAGGGGCATTTCCACCGGGGAGCTGTTTTTT
CASSERGISTGELFF
>few|TRBD1|TRBV18|TRBJ2-5
TGTGCCAGCTCACCACCTTCTGTACAGGGGGAGGAGACCCAGTACTTC
CASSPPSVQGEETQYF
>-|-|TRBV4-3|TRBJ1-1
TGCGCCAGCAGCCAAGGTGGGTCGGGCACTGAAGCTTTCTTT
CASSQGGSGTEAFF
>many|TRBD2|TRBV29-1|TRBJ2-5
TGCAGCGCCGGCGCGGCTAGCGGGGGAGAGACCCAGTACTTC
CSAGAASGGETQYF
>few|-|TRBV12-3/TRBV12-4|TRBJ1-4
TGTGCCAGCACTTTAAGTAAGGGTCCGATACCGGATGAAAAACTGTTTTTT
CASTLSKGPIPDEKLFF
>many|-|TRBV4-3|TRBJ1-2
TGCGCCAGCAGCCACTCCAACGAGAAGACAGTGAACTATGGCTACACCTTC
CASSHSNEKTVNYGYTF
>-|-|TRBV18|TRBJ1-1
TGTGCCAGCTCACAAGATACAGGGAACACTGAAGCTTTCTTT
CASSQDTGNTEAFF
>-|TRBD1|TRBV9|TRBJ1-2
TGTGCCAGCAGCGTAGCTTCCCCAGGGGGAAATGGCTACACCTTC
CASSVASPGGNGYTF
>few|-|TRBV5-8|TRBJ2-3
TGTGCCAGCAGCTTGTCAGCGCAAAGCACAGATACGCAGTATTTT
CASSLSAQSTDTQYF
>-|-|TRBV3-1|TRBJ2-4
TGTGCCAGCAGCCAATGGACATCAGACAAAAACATTCAGTACTTC
CASSQWTSDKNIQYF
>once|TRBD2|TRBV7-9|TRBJ2-2
TGTGCCAGCAGCTTCCCCGGACTGCGGGGGGCCACCGGGGAGCTGTTTTTT
CASSFPGLRGATGELFF
>-|TRBD2|TRBV11-2|TRBJ2-3
TGTGCCAGCAGCCAAGGCGCTAGCGGGGGGGTTCATACGCAGTATTTT
CASSQGASGGVHTQYF
>-|-|TRBV28|TRBJ1-1
TGTGCCAGCAGCCCAAAGACAGATAGAAACACTGAAGCTTTCTTT
CASSPKTDRNTEAFF
>-|-|TRBV28|TRBJ1-1
TGTGCCAGCACCCCTTCCGGGACCGTTGAAGCTTTCTTT
CASTPSGTVEAFF
>-|-|TRBV28|TRBJ1-1
TGTGCCAGCAGCAGAGGCGGCAGGAACACTGAAGCTTTCTTT
CASSRGGRNTEAFF
>-|-|TRBV13|TRBJ1-2
TGTGCCAGCAGCTTCGGCTCGGGAGGAGGCTACACCTTC
CASSFGSGGGYTF
>-|-|TRBV11-2|TRBJ2-7
TGTGCCAGCAGACACATGAGCTCCTACGAGCAGCACTTC
CASRHMSSYEQHF
>few|-|TRBV6-2/TRBV6-3|TRBJ2-3
TGTGCCAGCAGTTCACAGGGCCCTAGCACAGATACGCAGTATTTT
CASSSQGPSTDTQYF
>-|-|TRBV6-5|TRBJ2-2
TGTGCCAGCAGTTACGCGGGCAGGGTGGCCACCGGGGAGCTGTTTTTT
CASSYAGRVATGELFF
>-|TRBD2|TRBV12-3/TRBV12-4|TRBJ2-3
TGTGCCAGCAGTGAGCAGACTAGCGGGGGACTTACGCAGTATTTT
CASSEQTSGGLTQYF
>-|-|TRBV6-5|TRBJ2-1
TGTGCCAGCAGTTACTCGAACAGGGAGGGTGGCAATGAGCAGTTCTTC
CASSYSNREGGNEQFF
>few|-|TRBV11-2|TRBJ2-1
TGTGCCAGCACCCTGAAGGATGGAAATGAGCAGTTCTTC
CASTLKDGNEQFF
>-|TRBD2|TRBV12-3/TRBV12-4|TRBJ2-3
TGTGCCAGCAGTCAAAGCGGGGCCTTCACAGATACGCAGTATTTT
CASSQSGAFTDTQYF
>-|TRBD1|TRBV18|TRBJ1-2
TGTGCCAGCTCTTTGGGACAGGGCGGCTTCTATGGCTACACCTTC
CASSLGQGGFYGYTF
>-|-|TRBV9|TRBJ2-3
TGTGCCAGCAGCGTCCGGGACTCGCTCACAGATACGCAGTATTTT
CASSVRDSLTDTQYF
>-|TRBD1|TRBV28|TRBJ1-6
TGTGCCAGCAGTCTCTTCGGACAGGCCTCCGCACCCCTCCACTTT
CASSLFGQASAPLHF
>many|TRBD2|TRBV6-5|TRBJ2-3
TGTGCCAGCAGCCCAGGGAGGGGGCAGTATTTT
CASSPGRGQYF
>few|TRBD1|TRBV4-3|TRBJ2-2
TGCGCCAGCAGCCCAGGGACAGGGGGATTAGGGGAGCTGTTTTTT
CASSPGTGGLGELFF
>many|TRBD2|TRBV10-1|TRBJ2-1
TGCGCCAGCAGCCACCGGGGGGATGAGCAGTTCTTC
CASSHRGDEQFF
>few|-|TRBV7-2|TRBJ2-7
TGTGCCAGCAGCCCCCTGATGACAGGAGAGAGTCAGTTATTCTACGAGCAGTACTTC
CASSPLMTGESQLFYEQYF
>many|-|TRBV11-2|TRBJ1-6
TGTGCCAGCAGCCATCACGTGACAATTTATAATTCACCCCTCCACTTT
CASSHHVTIYNSPLHF
>-|TRBD1|TRBV29-1|TRBJ2-2
TGCAGCGGTTCCGGGACAGGGATCACCGGGGAGCTGTTTTTT
CSGSGTGITGELFF
>many|-|TRBV3-1|TRBJ2-3
TGTGCCAGCAGCCAACGAGGGTTAACAGATACGCAGTATTTT
CASSQRGLTDTQYF
>few|TRBD2|TRBV20-1|TRBJ2-3
TGCAGTGCTAGAGATTTAGGTAGCGGGGGGGCCTGGTTGGATACGCAGTATTTT
CSARDLGSGGAWLDTQYF
>many|-|TRBV9|TRBJ2-1
TGTGCCAGCAGCCCCAGAGGCGCCAATGAGCAGTTCTTC
CASSPRGANEQFF
>few|-|TRBV3-1|TRBJ1-3
TGTGCCAGCAGCCAAGCTCGTCACATATATTTT
CASSQARHIYF
>-|-|TRBV19|TRBJ2-1
TGTGCCAGTAGCCCGAATAAGGGGTACTACAATGAGCAGTTCTTC
CASSPNKGYYNEQFF
>-|-|TRBV3-1|TRBJ2-7
TGTGCCAGCAGCCTGGAACAGGACTACGAGCAGTACTTC
CASSLEQDYEQYF
>-|TRBD2|TRBV5-8|TRBJ2-1
TGTGCCAGCCCCCCTCCTAGGACTAGGGCCTACAATGAGCAGTTCTTC
CASPPPRTRAYNEQFF
>few|TRBD2|TRBV6-4|TRBJ2-1
TGTGCCAGCAGTCCGGGGGGGCTCAATGAGCAGTTCTTC
CASSPGGLNEQFF
>many|-|TRBV10-2|TRBJ1-3
TGCGCCAGCAGTGAGGATTCTGGAAACACCATATATTTT
CASSEDSGNTIYF